The 30 T cell receptor beta chains below were found in one sample sequenced in a study of blood T cell repertoires in COVID-19. The repertoire was sequenced with immunoSEQ multiplex PCR; TCRdb's copy has only in-frame clones and lacks some. This table holds about 190,000 clones, 85% to 90% found once. The source material was peripheral blood. All receptors come from a man aged 50 to 60 with acute or convalescent COVID-19.

The chain has TRBV19 and TRBJ2-5, with 8 bases lining up with TRBD1. The ends lost 3 bases at V and 5 bases at J; junction bases unmatched: 8. The CDR3 extends over 15 amino acids. The germline V gene encodes CDR1 LNHDA and CDR2 SQIVND (reference sequence). The CDR3 coding sequence is TGTGCCAGTAGTATGCAGACAGGGGCTTGGGAGACCCAGTACTTC. Protein product: CASSMQTGAWETQYF.

V is TRBV2 and J is TRBJ2-1; the match to TRBD2 covers 7 bases. This CDR3 has 16 residues. CDR1 is SNHLY, CDR2 FYNNEI, per germline. V was clipped by 4 bases and J by 3 bases; unmatched bases: 9. This CDR3 is CASSVRRTSDYNEQFF. The CDR3 DNA sequence: TGTGCCAGCAGTGTCCGCAGGACTAGTGACTACAATGAGCAGTTCTTC.

This clone was counted a few times. The CDR3 sequence: CASSPTSGVAYEQYF. The CDR3 DNA reads as TGCGCCAGCAGCCCGACTAGCGGGGTCGCCTACGAGCAGTACTTC. This chain joins TRBV5-1 and TRBJ2-7, with 11 bases lining up with TRBD2. Germline V gene data show CDR1 as SGHRS and CDR2 as YFSETQ. V was pared by 4 bases and J by 2 bases, with 5 bases of the junction left unmatched. The CDR3 consists of 15 residues.

This clone counts as medium-sized. The gene calls are TRBV7-9 and TRBJ2-6, with D unclear. Trimming removed 6 bases from V and 5 bases from J, with 8 bases in between. Germline V gene data show CDR1 as SEHNR and CDR2 as FQNEAQ (reference sequence). There are 13 residues in the CDR3. The CDR3 nucleotides read TGTGCCAGCAGTCCATACAGGGCCAACGTCCTGACTTTC. This sequence encodes CASSPYRANVLTF.

The chain links TRBV28 to TRBJ2-5; 8 bases match TRBD1. Germline loops: CDR1 MDHEN, CDR2 SYDVKM. The CDR3 contains 16 residues. V was clipped by 4 bases and J by 1 base; unmatched bases: 8. CDR3 DNA: TGTGCCAGCAGTTCACGCAGGGGGCTCCCCCAAGAGACCCAGTACTTC. It encodes CASSSRRGLPQETQYF.

This clone appeared a few times. The rearrangement links TRBV25-1 to TRBJ2-1; a weak D match, TRBD1 (5 bases). Per the germline V gene, CDR1 is MGHDK and CDR2 is SYGVNS. The CDR3 is 14 amino acids. The V end lost 3 bases, the J end lost 9 bases, and 15 bases lay between the germline ends. CDR3 protein: CASSEWAGSAEQFF. The CDR3 bases are TGTGCCAGCAGTGAGTGGGCAGGGTCGGCTGAGCAGTTCTTC.

The chain couples TRBV7-2 to TRBJ2-5, with 9 bases that match TRBD2. The CDR3 totals 16 residues. The J segment lost 4 bases and the V segment lost 1 base, leaving 7 bases of the junction unmatched. CDR1 and CDR2 (germline): SGHTA, FQGNSA. CDR3 sequence reads: CASSLGTLAGRETQYF. The CDR3 bases are TGTGCCAGCAGCTTAGGCACGCTAGCGGGGAGAGAGACCCAGTACTTC.

This clone was detected a few times. The rearrangement joins TRBV30 to TRBJ1-3, with D perhaps matching TRBD1 (5 bases). The V end lost 3 bases, the J end lost 1 base, and 16 bases lay between the germline ends. Germline V gene lookup returns CDR1 GTSNPN and CDR2 SVGIG (reference sequence). The CDR3 is 16 amino acids. The CDR3, as DNA: TGTGCCTGGAGCTGGGGCGGAACTTCATCTGGAAACACCATATATTTT. The encoded protein is CAWSWGGTSSGNTIYF.

This clone was seen a handful of times. The V gene is TRBV6-5, the J gene TRBJ2-3; the match to TRBD2 covers 8 bases. The V gene end was trimmed by 0 bases and the J gene end by 2 bases; junction bases not matched to a gene: 4. The germline V gene has CDR1 MNHEY and CDR2 SVGAGI. CDR3 length: 16 residues. This CDR3 is CASSYSGGGNTDTQYF. CDR3 nucleotides: TGTGCCAGCAGTTACTCGGGCGGGGGGAACACAGATACGCAGTATTTT.

This chain links TRBV10-2 with TRBJ1-1; 9 bases match TRBD1. Germline V gene data show CDR1 as WSHSY and CDR2 as SAAADI. V dropped 6 bases and J dropped 1; count of bases not matched to a gene: 0. This CDR3 is 13 amino acids long. CDR3 DNA: TGCGCCAGCAGGACAGGGGGGAACACTGAAGCTTTCTTT. Translating it yields CASRTGGNTEAFF.

The V call is TRBV7-2, the J call TRBJ2-1, with 7 bases matching TRBD1. V gave up 5 bases and J gave up 3 bases; unmatched junction bases: 7. This CDR3 has 15 residues. Germline V gene data show CDR1 as SGHTA and CDR2 as FQGNSA. The CDR3 reads CASSPTGDSYNEQFF. The CDR3 bases are TGTGCCAGCAGCCCAACTGGGGACAGCTACAATGAGCAGTTCTTC.

The V and J genes are TRBV2 and TRBJ1-1; 10 bases are shared with TRBD1. Germline lookup yields CDR1 SNHLY and CDR2 FYNNEI. The CDR3 spans 15 residues. Germline trimming cut 6 bases from V and 4 bases from J; bases unmatched to any gene: 8. CDR3 sequence reads: CASRGDRGGTTEAFF. The CDR3 region has the DNA TGTGCCAGCAGGGGGGACAGGGGAGGTACCACTGAAGCTTTCTTT. Filled out from reference TRBV2 and TRBJ1-1, the complete variable domain reads EPEVTQTPSHQVTQMGQEVILRCVPISNHLYFYWYRQILGQKVEFLVSFYNNEISEKSEIFDDQFSVERPDGSNFTLKIRSTKLEDSAMYFCASRGDRGGTTEAFFGQGTRLTVV.

The chain employs TRBV27 and TRBJ2-1; TRBD2 aligns across 7 bases. CDR3 length: 14 amino acids. Germline V gene data show CDR1 as MNHEY and CDR2 as SMNVEV (reference sequence). The V gene end was trimmed by 5 bases and the J gene end by 7 bases; junction bases not matched to a gene: 8. For the CDR3, the DNA is TGTGCCAGCAGTGTTAGCGGGCCCCGTAATGAGCAGTTCTTC. Translation: CASSVSGPRNEQFF.

The J gene is TRBJ1-5, the V gene TRBV10-3, with a possible D match to TRBD1 (6 bases). CDR1 is ENHRY and CDR2 is SYGVKD in the germline V gene. Trimming took off 4 bases at V and 6 bases at J, with 13 bases between the two ends. The CDR3 loop spans 14 amino acids. The CDR3 DNA follows: TGTGCCATCAGTGTGGGGGGAGGGGGTCAGCCCCAGCATTTT. Amino acids: CAISVGGGGQPQHF.

J is TRBJ2-3 and V is TRBV2; 12 bases line up with TRBD1. The CDR3 consists of 15 residues. The junction had 5 bases not matched to a gene; V was cut back by 6 bases and J by 4 bases. Germline CDR1 is SNHLY and CDR2 is FYNNEI. Written as DNA, the CDR3 is TGTGCCAGCAGAAGCCGGGACAGGGGGCCAGATACGCAGTATTTT. Amino acids: CASRSRDRGPDTQYF.

This chain links TRBV5-6 with TRBJ1-2; weak D call: TRBD1 (6 bases). Germline V gene sequence: CDR1 SGHDT, CDR2 YYEEEE. The CDR3 covers 12 residues. V gave up 6 bases and J gave up 6 bases, with 12 bases separating them. The DNA for the CDR3 is TGTGCCAGCAACCGGGACACCCATGGCTACACCTTC. Protein sequence: CASNRDTHGYTF.

The chain has TRBV6-5 and TRBJ1-1, with TRBD1 matching over 7 bases. With V trimmed by 6 bases and J by 7 bases, 8 bases remained unmatched. There are 13 residues in the CDR3. From germline, CDR1 is MNHEY and CDR2 SVGAGI. CDR3 in DNA: TGTGCCAGCAGGGGGACAGAAAAGATTGAAGCTTTCTTT. This gives the protein CASRGTEKIEAFF.

The genes are TRBV6-4 and TRBJ2-2, with TRBD2 matching over 9 bases. The CDR3 consists of 15 residues. J gave up 0 bases and V 9 bases, and 5 bases lay outside the gene matches. Germline V gene sequence: CDR1 MRHNA, CDR2 SNTAGT. This CDR3 reads CASRGLATNTGELFF. In DNA, the CDR3 is TGTGCCAGTAGGGGACTAGCAACGAACACCGGGGAGCTGTTTTTT.

The genes are TRBV12-3 or TRBV12-4 and TRBJ1-1, with TRBD1 as a possible D gene (5 bases). Between the trimmed V and J ends, which lost 5 bases and 3 bases, there was a span of 10 bases. CDR3 length: 13 residues. In DNA form, the CDR3 reads TGTGCCAGCAGTGGCACAGGCGACACTGAAGCTTTCTTT. It specifies CASSGTGDTEAFF.

For the CDR3, the DNA is TGTGCCAGCATCCTTGGGACAACTGGCGAGCAGTACTTC. Its translation is CASILGTTGEQYF. The J gene is TRBJ2-7, the V gene TRBV5-5, with D possibly matching TRBD1 (6 bases). This CDR3 is built from 13 residues. Trimming stripped 6 bases from V and 6 bases from J, with 16 bases between. Germline loops: CDR1 SGHKS, CDR2 YYEKEE (reference sequence). Full variable domain (outside the CDR3, taken from reference TRBV5-5 and TRBJ2-7): DAGVTQSPTHLIKTRGQQVTLRCSPISGHKSVSWYQQVLGQGPQFIFQYYEKEERGRGNFPDRFSARQFPNYSSELNVNALLLGDSALYLCASILGTTGEQYFGPGTRLTVT.

This clone was detected once. The junction departs from germline at one end; a sequencing error may be responsible. This rearrangement joins TRBV2 to TRBJ2-2, with D perhaps matching TRBD1 (6 bases). This CDR3 is 16 amino acids long. In germline, CDR1 is SNHLY, CDR2 FYNNEI. In nucleotides, the CDR3 is TGTGCCAGCAGTAAAGCCGGGACAACAGACACCGGGGAGCTGTTTTTT. Translating it yields CASSKAGTTDTGELFF.

This clone was picked up one time. This chain uses TRBV11-1 with TRBJ2-3; 7 positions match TRBD1. With 2 bases clipped from V and 5 bases from J, the junction kept 10 bases outside the gene matches. The CDR3 is 16 amino acids. Germline values: CDR1 SGHAT, CDR2 FQDESV (reference sequence). CDR3 coding DNA: TGTGCCAGCAGCTTACGTATCGGACAGGTTAGAGATACGCAGTATTTT. Translated: CASSLRIGQVRDTQYF.

The rearrangement joins TRBV6-5 to TRBJ1-2; TRBD1 aligns across 7 bases. CDR1 is MNHEY and CDR2 is SVGAGI in the germline V gene. V shed 3 bases, J shed 5 bases, and the junction held 6 bases outside the gene matches. The CDR3 spans 14 residues. The CDR3 sequence is CASSYGTEVYGYTF. In DNA form, the CDR3 reads TGTGCCAGCAGTTATGGGACAGAGGTATATGGCTACACCTTC.

The chain couples TRBV27 to TRBJ2-1, with D maybe TRBD2 (6 bases). From germline, CDR1 is MNHEY and CDR2 SMNVEV (reference sequence). The CDR3 is 15 amino acids. The germline V and J ends were trimmed by 4 bases and 6 bases, with 16 bases remaining between them. CDR3 residues: CASSSWRDRGNEQFF. The DNA of the CDR3 is TGTGCCAGCAGTTCTTGGCGGGATCGGGGCAATGAGCAGTTCTTC.

In the case of this clone: Other DNA sequences from this sample encode an identical CDR3 as well. The chain couples TRBV7-3 to TRBJ2-3, with TRBD2 identical over 16 bases. CDR1 SGHTA and CDR2 FQGTGA come from the germline V gene. V gave up 0 bases and J gave up 4 bases; unmatched junction bases: 4. This CDR3 spans 18 amino acids. The CDR3 region has the DNA TGTGCCAGCAGCTTAACGGGGACTAGCGGGAGGGCCTCAGATACGCAGTATTTT. Translation: CASSLTGTSGRASDTQYF.

This chain joins TRBV30 and TRBJ2-4, with a tentative D call TRBD2 (6 bases). Germline V lookup: CDR1 GTSNPN, CDR2 SVGIG (reference sequence). The CDR3 covers 16 residues. V was shortened by 1 base and J by 0 bases, with 13 bases between the two germline ends. The chain's CDR3 is CAWSGLGGIAKNIQYF. The CDR3 DNA follows: TGTGCCTGGAGTGGGTTAGGCGGGATAGCCAAAAACATTCAGTACTTC.

This clone was counted once. The CDR3 spells CSASESWPLHF. In DNA, the CDR3 is TGCAGTGCCTCCGAGTCTTGGCCCCTCCACTTT. The J gene is TRBJ1-6, the V gene TRBV20-1; D ambiguous. Germline V gives CDR1 DFQATT, CDR2 SNEGSKA (reference sequence). The ends were cut back, 6 bases at V and 13 bases at J, with 13 bases in the middle. CDR3 size: 11 residues.

The chain carries TRBV19 and TRBJ1-5, with unresolved D. Germline-derived CDR1 and CDR2 are LNHDA and SQIVND (reference sequence). The CDR3 runs to 13 residues. The V gene lost 4 bases and the J gene lost 4 bases, with 8 bases spanning the gap. CDR3 DNA: TGTGCCAGTAGTAATTACGAGAATCAGCCCCAGCATTTT. Encoded protein: CASSNYENQPQHF.

The V call is TRBV10-3, the J call TRBJ1-5, with TRBD1 matching over 7 bases. Germline CDR1 is ENHRY and CDR2 is SYGVKD. The CDR3 spans 14 residues. The V gene end was trimmed by 10 bases and the J gene end by 6 bases; junction bases not matched to a gene: 12. CDR3 sequence reads: CATSDRDGSQPQHF. In DNA form, the CDR3 reads TGTGCCACCTCCGACAGGGATGGAAGTCAGCCCCAGCATTTT.

The rearrangement joins TRBV19 to TRBJ2-7; 7 nucleotides align to TRBD2. The length of the CDR3 is 12 residues. Trimming removed 9 bases from V and 6 bases from J; junction bases left unmatched: 8. Germline CDR1 LNHDA, CDR2 SQIVND (reference sequence). CDR3 coding DNA: TGTGCCAGCTCAGAGGGAGGGATCGAGCAGTACTTC. Its translation: CASSEGGIEQYF.